This TCR beta chain was sequenced during a study of blood T cell repertoires in COVID-19. Across the study: Researchers got acute and convalescent COVID-19 samples from the United States, Italy and Spain. PBMCs, B-cell-depleted T cells, or T cells were the source of the cDNA or gDNA that made up the material.

The authors' processing: Reference gene primer amplification gave estimated nucleated cell counts. Measured with immunoSEQ multiplex PCR; TCRdb has only the in-frame clones, and not every one. V, J and clone size reflect that table, while D and trimming were determined from the DNA. The sample has 300,000 to 400,000 clones; 88% are singletons. One Seattle source followed patients from active infection through their disease course. Germline CDR1 reads KGHDR; CDR2 reads SFDVKD. This CDR3 region has 14 residues. Trimming left V 11 bases short and J 4 bases short, with 16 bases between. The specimen was peripheral blood. The J gene is TRBJ1-4, the V gene TRBV24-1; D call uncertain. The clonotype was recovered from a woman between 65 and 79 years old with COVID-19, enrolled during active disease. This chain's CDR3 is CASITVAFNEKLFF. In nucleotides, the CDR3 is TGTGCCAGTATCACGGTTGCATTTAATGAAAAACTGTTTTTT.